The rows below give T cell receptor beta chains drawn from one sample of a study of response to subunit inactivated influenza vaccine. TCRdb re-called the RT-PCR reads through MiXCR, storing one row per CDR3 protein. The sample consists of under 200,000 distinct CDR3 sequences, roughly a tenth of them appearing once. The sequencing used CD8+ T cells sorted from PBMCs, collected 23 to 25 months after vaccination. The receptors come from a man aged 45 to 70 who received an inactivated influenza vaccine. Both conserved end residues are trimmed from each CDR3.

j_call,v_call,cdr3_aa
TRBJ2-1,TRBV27,ASSFPGKEQF
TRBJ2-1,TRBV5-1,ASSLVGGSNEQF
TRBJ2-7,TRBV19,ASSIGQGASYEQY
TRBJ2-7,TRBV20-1,SAREGTSGFYEQY
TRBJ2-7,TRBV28,ASSFRFDKGSYEQY
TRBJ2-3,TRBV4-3,ASSHGRAPDTQY
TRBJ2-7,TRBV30,AWSVGPGQGYEQY
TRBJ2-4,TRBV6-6,ASRYDTYWIQY
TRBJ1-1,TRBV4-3,ASSQDGGMNTEAF
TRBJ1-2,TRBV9,ASSASPTRNYGYT
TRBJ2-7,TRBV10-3,ATSGTGVNEQY
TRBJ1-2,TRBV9,ASSGSPGQPGYGYT
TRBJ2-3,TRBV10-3,AISELVSGGTDTQY
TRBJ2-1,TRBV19,ASSPGQGTATNEQF
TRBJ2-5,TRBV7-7,ASSLDSGSAETQY
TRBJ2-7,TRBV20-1,SARQGNYEQY
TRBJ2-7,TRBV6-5,ASSYGGREGDEQY
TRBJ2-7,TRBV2,ASLARVSYEQY
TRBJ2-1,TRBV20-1,SARDRGHEEQF
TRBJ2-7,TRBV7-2,ASSYEGHEQY
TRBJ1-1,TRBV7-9,ASSLETANTEAF
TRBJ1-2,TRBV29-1,SVGPET
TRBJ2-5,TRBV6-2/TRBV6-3,ASSYGQGEGETQY
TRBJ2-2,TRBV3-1,ASSPWSGLNTGELF
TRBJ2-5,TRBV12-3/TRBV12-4,ASSPTQETQY
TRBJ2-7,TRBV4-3,ASSQDPSRYEQY
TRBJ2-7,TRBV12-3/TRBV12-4,ASSLLGGTYEQY
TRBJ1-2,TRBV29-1,SVDVNYGYT
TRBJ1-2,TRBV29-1,SVADRGGYGYT
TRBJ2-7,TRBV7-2,ASSLILDAYEQY
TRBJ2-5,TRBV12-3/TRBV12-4,ASSLSGYGETQY
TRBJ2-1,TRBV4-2,ASSQGTSGLNEQF
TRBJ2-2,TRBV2,ASSEKTGAGELF
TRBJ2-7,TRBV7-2,ASSFSQGAYEQY
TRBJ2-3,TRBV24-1,ATARGEADTQY
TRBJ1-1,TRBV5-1,ASSLASRGLMNTEAF
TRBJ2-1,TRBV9,ASSVGGGRDEQF
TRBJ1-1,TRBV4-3,ASRSAVNTEAF
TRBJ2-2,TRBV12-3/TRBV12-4,ASSLGASTGELF
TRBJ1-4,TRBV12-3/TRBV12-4,ASRKGQANEKLF
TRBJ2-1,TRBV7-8,ASSSRQGSEF
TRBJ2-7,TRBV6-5,ASSYSAIGPWVEQY
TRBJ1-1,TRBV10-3,AIRMGTEAF
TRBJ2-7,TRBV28,ASSKYWDSSYEQY
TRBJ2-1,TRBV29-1,SVEPSDRAYNEQF
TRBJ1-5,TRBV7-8,ASSQPGQGENQPQH
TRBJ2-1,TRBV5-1,ASSLWASGDYNEQF
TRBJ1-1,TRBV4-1,ASSQDLQMNTEAF
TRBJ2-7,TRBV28,ASSPGQGASEQY
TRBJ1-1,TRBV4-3,ASSHGTGYTEAF
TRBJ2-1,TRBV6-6,ASSPGLFNEQF
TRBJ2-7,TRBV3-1,ASSQGSMWTYEQY
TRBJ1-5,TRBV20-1,SAAPASNQPQH
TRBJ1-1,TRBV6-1,ASSHQGGLEAF
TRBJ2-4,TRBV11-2,ASSFPDWTSGRAEFIQY
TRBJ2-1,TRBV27,ASSFGTRSYNEQF
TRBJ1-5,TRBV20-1,SARAPDRSNQPQH